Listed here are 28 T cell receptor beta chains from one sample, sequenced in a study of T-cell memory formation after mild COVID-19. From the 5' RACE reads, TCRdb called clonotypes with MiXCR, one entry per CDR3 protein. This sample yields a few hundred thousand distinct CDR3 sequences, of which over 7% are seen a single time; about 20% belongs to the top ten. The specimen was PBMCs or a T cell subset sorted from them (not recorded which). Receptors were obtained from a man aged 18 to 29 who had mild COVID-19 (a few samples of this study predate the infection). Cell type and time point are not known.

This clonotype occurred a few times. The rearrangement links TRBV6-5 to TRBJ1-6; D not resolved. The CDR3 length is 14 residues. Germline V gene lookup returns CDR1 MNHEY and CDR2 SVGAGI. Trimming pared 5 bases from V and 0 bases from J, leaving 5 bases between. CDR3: CASSIDSYNSPLHF. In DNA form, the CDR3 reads TGTGCCAGCAGTATTGACTCCTATAATTCACCCCTCCACTTT.

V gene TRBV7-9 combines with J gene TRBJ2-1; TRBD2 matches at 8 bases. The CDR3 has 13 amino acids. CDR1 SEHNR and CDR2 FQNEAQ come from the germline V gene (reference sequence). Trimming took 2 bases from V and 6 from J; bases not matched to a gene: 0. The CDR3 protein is CASSLLAGNEQFF. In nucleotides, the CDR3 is TGTGCCAGCAGCTTACTAGCGGGCAATGAGCAGTTCTTC.

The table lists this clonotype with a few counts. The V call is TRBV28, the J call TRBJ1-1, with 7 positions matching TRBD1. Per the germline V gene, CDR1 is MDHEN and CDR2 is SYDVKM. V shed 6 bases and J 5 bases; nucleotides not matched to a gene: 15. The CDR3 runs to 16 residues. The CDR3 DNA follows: TGTGCCAGCAGAATAATCCTCGCAGGGGGGTTAACTGAAGCTTTCTTT. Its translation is CASRIILAGGLTEAFF.

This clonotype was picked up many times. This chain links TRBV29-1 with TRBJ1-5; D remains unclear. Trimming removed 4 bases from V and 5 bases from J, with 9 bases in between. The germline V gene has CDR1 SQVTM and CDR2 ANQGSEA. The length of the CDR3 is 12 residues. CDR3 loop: CSVGSNDQPQHF. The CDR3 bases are TGCAGCGTTGGATCGAACGATCAGCCCCAGCATTTT.

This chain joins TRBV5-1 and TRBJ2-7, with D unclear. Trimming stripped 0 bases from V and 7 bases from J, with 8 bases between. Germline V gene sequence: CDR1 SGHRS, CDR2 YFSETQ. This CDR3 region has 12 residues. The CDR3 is CASSLGEGEQYF. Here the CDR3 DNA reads TGCGCCAGCAGCTTGGGCGAAGGTGAGCAGTACTTC.

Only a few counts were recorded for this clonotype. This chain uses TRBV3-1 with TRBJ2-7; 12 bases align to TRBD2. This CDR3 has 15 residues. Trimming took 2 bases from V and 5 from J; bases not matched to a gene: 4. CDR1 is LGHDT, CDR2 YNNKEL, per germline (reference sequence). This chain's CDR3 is CASSQQLAGGNEQYF. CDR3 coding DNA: TGTGCCAGCAGCCAACAACTAGCGGGGGGTAACGAGCAGTACTTC.

CDR3 sequence (DNA): TGTGCCAGCAGCCATACATTCGCCATTTCACCCCTCCACTTT. Its protein product is CASSHTFAISPLHF. This chain joins TRBV3-1 and TRBJ1-6; no clear D gene. Per the germline V gene, CDR1 is LGHDT and CDR2 is YNNKEL (reference sequence). The CDR3 extends over 14 amino acids. V was pared by 3 bases and J by 9 bases, with 12 bases between.

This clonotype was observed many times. The CDR3 here is CSAGPQLLVITQYF. Written as DNA, the CDR3 is TGCAGTGCCGGACCCCAATTACTAGTCATTACGCAGTATTTT. This rearrangement joins TRBV20-1 to TRBJ2-3, with TRBD2 as a possible D gene (5 bases). The CDR3 sequence is 14 residues long. Trimming left V 6 bases short and J 8 bases short, with 21 bases between. Germline-derived CDR1 and CDR2 are DFQATT and SNEGSKA (reference sequence).

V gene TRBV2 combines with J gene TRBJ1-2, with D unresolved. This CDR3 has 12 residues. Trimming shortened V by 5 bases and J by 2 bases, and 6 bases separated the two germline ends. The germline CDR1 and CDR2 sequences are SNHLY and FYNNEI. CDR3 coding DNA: TGTGCCAGCAGTCAGGAGAACTATGGCTACACCTTC. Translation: CASSQENYGYTF. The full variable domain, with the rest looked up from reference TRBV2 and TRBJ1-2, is EPEVTQTPSHQVTQMGQEVILRCVPISNHLYFYWYRQILGQKVEFLVSFYNNEISEKSEIFDDQFSVERPDGSNFTLKIRSTKLEDSAMYFCASSQENYGYTFGSGTRLTVV.

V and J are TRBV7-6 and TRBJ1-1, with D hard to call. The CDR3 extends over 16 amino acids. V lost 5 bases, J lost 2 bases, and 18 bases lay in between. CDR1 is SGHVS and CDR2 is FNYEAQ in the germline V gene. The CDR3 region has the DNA TGTGCCAGCAGCCACGGAACCGGGCCCCCAAACACTGAAGCTTTCTTT. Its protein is CASSHGTGPPNTEAFF. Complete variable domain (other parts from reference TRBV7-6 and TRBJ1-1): GAGVSQSPRYKVTKRGQDVALRCDPISGHVSLYWYRQALGQGPEFLTYFNYEAQQDKSGLPNDRFSAERPEGSISTLTIQRTEQRDSAMYRCASSHGTGPPNTEAFFGQGTRLTVV.

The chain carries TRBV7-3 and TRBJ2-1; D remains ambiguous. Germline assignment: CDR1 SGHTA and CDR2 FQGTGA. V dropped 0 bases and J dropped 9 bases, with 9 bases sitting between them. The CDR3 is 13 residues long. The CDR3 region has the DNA TGTGCCAGCAGCTTAACCCACCAGGCTGAGCAGTTCTTC. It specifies CASSLTHQAEQFF.

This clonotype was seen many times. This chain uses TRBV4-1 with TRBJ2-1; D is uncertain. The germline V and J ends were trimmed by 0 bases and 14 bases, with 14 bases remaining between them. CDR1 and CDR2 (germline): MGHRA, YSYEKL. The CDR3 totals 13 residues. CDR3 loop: CASSQDPGLTEFF. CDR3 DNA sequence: TGCGCCAGCAGCCAAGATCCTGGCCTAACTGAGTTCTTC.

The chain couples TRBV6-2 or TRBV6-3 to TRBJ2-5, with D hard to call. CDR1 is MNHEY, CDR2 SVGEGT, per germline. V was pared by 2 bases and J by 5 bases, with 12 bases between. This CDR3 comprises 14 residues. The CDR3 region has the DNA TGTGCCAGCAGTTACGGAACCAACCGTGAGACCCAGTACTTC. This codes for CASSYGTNRETQYF.

The chain's CDR3 is CASMRGNGYTF. In DNA form, the CDR3 reads TGTGCCAGCATGAGGGGGAATGGCTACACCTTC. The chain is built from TRBV6-2 or TRBV6-3 and TRBJ1-2; possible D gene TRBD1, 6 bases. CDR3 size: 11 residues. V lost 7 bases and J lost 6, with 9 bases in between. The germline CDR1 and CDR2 sequences are MNHEY and SVGEGT.

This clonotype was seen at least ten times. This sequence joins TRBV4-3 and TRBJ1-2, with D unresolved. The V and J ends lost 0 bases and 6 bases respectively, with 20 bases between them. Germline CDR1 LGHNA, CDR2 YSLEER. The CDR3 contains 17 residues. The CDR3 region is CASSQDRTYYPFNGYTF. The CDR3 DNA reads TGCGCCAGCAGCCAAGATAGAACGTACTATCCTTTCAATGGCTACACCTTC.

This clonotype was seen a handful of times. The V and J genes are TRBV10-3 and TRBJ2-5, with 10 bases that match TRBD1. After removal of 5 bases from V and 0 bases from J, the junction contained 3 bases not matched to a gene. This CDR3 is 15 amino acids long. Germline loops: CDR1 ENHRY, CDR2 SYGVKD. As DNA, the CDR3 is TGTGCCATCAGTAAGGACAGGGGGGACCAAGAGACCCAGTACTTC. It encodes CAISKDRGDQETQYF.

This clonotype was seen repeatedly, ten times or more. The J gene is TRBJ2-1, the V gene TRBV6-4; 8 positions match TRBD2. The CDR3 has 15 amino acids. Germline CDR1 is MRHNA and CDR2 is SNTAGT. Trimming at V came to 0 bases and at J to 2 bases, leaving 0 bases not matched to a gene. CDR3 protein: CASSDSSGAYNEQFF. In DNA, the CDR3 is TGTGCCAGCAGTGACTCTAGCGGGGCCTACAATGAGCAGTTCTTC.

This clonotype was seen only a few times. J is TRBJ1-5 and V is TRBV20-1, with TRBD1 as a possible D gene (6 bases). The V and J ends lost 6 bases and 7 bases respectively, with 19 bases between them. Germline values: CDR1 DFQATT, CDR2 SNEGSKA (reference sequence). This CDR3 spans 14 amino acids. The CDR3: CSAKRGGWGQPQHF. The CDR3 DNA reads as TGCAGTGCAAAGAGAGGGGGTTGGGGACAGCCCCAGCATTTT.

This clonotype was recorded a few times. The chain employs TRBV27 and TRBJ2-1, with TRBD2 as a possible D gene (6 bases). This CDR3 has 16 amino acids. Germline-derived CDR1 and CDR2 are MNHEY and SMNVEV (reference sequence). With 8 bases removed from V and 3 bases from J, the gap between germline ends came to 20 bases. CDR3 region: CASSRQEGTLYNEQFF. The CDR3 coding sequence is TGTGCCAGCTCCCGTCAGGAGGGGACCCTCTACAATGAGCAGTTCTTC.

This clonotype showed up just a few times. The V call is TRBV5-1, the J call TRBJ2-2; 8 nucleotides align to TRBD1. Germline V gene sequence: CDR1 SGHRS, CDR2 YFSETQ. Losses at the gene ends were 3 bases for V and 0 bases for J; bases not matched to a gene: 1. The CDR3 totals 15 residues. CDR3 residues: CASSWTGSNTGELFF. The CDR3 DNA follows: TGCGCCAGCAGCTGGACAGGGTCGAACACCGGGGAGCTGTTTTTT.

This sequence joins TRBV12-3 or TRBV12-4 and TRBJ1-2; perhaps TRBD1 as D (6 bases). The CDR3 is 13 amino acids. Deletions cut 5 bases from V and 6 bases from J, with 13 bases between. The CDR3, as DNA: TGTGCCAGCAGTCCTGACAGGTGGGATGGCTACACCTTC. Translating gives CASSPDRWDGYTF.

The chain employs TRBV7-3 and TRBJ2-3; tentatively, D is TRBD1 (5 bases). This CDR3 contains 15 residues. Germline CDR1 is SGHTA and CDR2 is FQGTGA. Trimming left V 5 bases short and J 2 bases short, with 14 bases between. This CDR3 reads CASSQNGHYTDTQYF. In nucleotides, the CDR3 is TGTGCCAGCAGCCAAAACGGACACTACACAGATACGCAGTATTTT.

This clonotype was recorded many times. CDR3 protein: CASSRFPGGGEQYV. In DNA, the CDR3 is TGTGCCAGCTCACGGTTTCCGGGGGGCGGCGAGCAGTACGTC. This chain joins TRBV18 and TRBJ2-7; tentatively, D is TRBD2 (7 bases). V dropped 4 bases and J dropped 6 bases, with 16 bases sitting between them. CDR3 length: 14 amino acids. The germline CDR1 and CDR2 sequences are KGHSH and LQKENI.

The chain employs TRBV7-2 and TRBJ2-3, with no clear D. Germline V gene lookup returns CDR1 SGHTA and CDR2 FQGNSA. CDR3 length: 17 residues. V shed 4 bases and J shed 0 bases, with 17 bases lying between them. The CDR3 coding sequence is TGTGCCAGCAGCTCCCTCCTGGGCAGGAGAAGCACAGATACGCAGTATTTT. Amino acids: CASSSLLGRRSTDTQYF.

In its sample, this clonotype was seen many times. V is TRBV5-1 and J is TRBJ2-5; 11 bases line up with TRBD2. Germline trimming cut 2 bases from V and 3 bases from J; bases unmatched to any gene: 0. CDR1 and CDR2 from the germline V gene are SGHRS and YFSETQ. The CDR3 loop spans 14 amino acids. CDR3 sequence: CASSLLAGEETQYF. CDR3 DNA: TGCGCCAGCAGCTTACTAGCGGGAGAAGAGACCCAGTACTTC.

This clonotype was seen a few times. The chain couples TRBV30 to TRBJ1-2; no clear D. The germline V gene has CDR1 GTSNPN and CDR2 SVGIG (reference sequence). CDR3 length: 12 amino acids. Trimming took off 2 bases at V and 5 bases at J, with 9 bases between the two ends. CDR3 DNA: TGTGCCTGGAGTCCCCGGCCGTATGGCTACACCTTC. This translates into CAWSPRPYGYTF.

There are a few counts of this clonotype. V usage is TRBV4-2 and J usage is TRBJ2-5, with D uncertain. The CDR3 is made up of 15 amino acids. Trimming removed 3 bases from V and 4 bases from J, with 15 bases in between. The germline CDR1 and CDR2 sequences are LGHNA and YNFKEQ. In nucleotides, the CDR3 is TGTGCCAGCAGCCATCGCCAATCGGGTGGAGAGACCCAGTACTTC. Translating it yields CASSHRQSGGETQYF.

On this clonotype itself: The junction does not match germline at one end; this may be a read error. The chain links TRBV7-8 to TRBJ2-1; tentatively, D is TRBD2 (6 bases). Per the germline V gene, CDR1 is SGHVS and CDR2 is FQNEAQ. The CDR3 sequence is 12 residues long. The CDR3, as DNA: TGTGCCAGCAGGCGCGTCTGGGGGGTCACATCCTTC. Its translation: CASRRVWGVTSF.